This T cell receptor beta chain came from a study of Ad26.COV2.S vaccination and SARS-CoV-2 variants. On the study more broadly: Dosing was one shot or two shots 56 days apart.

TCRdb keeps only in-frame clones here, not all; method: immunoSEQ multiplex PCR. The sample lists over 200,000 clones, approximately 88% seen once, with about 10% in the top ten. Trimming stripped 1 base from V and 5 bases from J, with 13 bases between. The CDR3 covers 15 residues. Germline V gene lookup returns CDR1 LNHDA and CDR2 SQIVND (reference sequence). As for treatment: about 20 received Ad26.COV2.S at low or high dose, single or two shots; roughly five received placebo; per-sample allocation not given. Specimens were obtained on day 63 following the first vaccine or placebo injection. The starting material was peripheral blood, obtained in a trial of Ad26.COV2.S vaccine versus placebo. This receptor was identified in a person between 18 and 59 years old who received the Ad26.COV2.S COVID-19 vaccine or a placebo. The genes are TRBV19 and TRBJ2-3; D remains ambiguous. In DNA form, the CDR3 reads TGTGCCAGTAGTATAGGGGTAGGCGGCGGAGATACGCAGTATTTT. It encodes CASSIGVGGGDTQYF.